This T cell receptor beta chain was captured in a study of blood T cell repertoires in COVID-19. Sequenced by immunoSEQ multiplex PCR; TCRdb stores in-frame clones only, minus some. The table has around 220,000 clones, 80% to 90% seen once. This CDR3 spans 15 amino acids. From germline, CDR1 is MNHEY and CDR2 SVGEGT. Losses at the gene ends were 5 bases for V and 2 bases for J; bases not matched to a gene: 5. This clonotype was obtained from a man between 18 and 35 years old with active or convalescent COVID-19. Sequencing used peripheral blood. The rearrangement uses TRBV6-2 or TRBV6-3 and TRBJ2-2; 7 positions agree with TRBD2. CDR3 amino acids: CASSRTRTNTGELFF. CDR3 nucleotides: TGTGCCAGCAGTAGGACTAGAACTAACACCGGGGAGCTGTTTTTT.